The 19 T cell receptor beta chains presented below share a single source sample, sequenced in a study of cytomegalovirus exposure and HLA in healthy donors. The PCR ran on 60 Vbeta and 13 Jbeta primers. The protocol was immunoSEQ multiplex PCR, while the TCRdb copy is restricted to in-frame clones and leaves out a portion. The table includes about 200,000 clones, roughly four fifths detected once. Sample: PBMCs. Source of these receptors: a man in his thirties or forties in good health and CMV-seronegative.

This chain links TRBV18 with TRBJ2-1, with D perhaps matching TRBD1 (6 bases). V was pared by 2 bases and J by 8 bases, with 16 bases between. The CDR3 length is 15 residues. Germline V gene data show CDR1 as KGHSH and CDR2 as LQKENI. The CDR3 bases are TGTGCCAGCTCACCAATAAGGGGGTCCTGGGATGAGCAGTTCTTC. Residues: CASSPIRGSWDEQFF.

The chain uses TRBV18 and TRBJ1-2, with 12 nucleotides matching TRBD1. Germline assignment: CDR1 KGHSH and CDR2 LQKENI. Unmatched junction bases numbered 5, after V lost 5 bases and J lost 7 bases. The CDR3 consists of 14 residues. The CDR3 sequence is CASSSGQGALGYTF. CDR3 DNA: TGTGCCAGCTCATCGGGACAGGGGGCTCTTGGCTACACCTTC. Using reference TRBV18 and TRBJ1-2 for the parts outside the CDR3, the full variable domain is NAGVMQNPRHLVRRRGQEARLRCSPMKGHSHVYWYRQLPEEGLKFMVYLQKENIIDESGMPKERFSAEFPKEGPSILRIQQVVRGDSAAYFCASSSGQGALGYTFGSGTRLTVV.

This clone was picked up one time. This chain joins TRBV7-9 and TRBJ2-7, with D maybe TRBD2 (6 bases). Trimming left V 5 bases short and J 4 bases short, with 15 bases between. Germline CDR1 is SEHNR and CDR2 is FQNEAQ (reference sequence). The CDR3 loop spans 14 amino acids. CDR3: CASSPSAGGYEQYF. The CDR3 DNA sequence: TGTGCCAGCAGCCCATCCGCTGGGGGGTACGAGCAGTACTTC.

V is TRBV5-6 and J is TRBJ2-2; 9 bases agree with TRBD2. V dropped 2 bases and J dropped 7; count of bases not matched to a gene: 9. The CDR3 covers 16 residues. Germline CDR1 is SGHDT and CDR2 is YYEEEE. The CDR3 here is CASSFNAGGPGGELFF. The CDR3 nucleotides read TGTGCCAGCAGCTTTAATGCGGGAGGGCCTGGCGGGGAGCTGTTTTTT.

This clone was recorded once. V and J are TRBV29-1 and TRBJ1-6; 7 nucleotides align to TRBD1. Germline V CDR1 and CDR2: SQVTM, ANQGSEA. J lost 8 bases, V lost 8 bases, and 12 bases had no gene match. The CDR3 is 14 residues long. The CDR3 region is CSSRDSLFHSPLHF. The CDR3 nucleotides are TGCAGCTCCCGGGACAGCCTCTTTCATTCACCCCTCCACTTT. The full variable domain, with the rest looked up from reference TRBV29-1 and TRBJ1-6, is SAVISQKPSRDICQRGTSLTIQCQVDSQVTMMFWYRQQPGQSLTLIATANQGSEATYESGFVIDKFPISRPNLTFSTLTVSNMSPEDSSIYLCSSRDSLFHSPLHFGNGTRLTVT.

This clone was observed a handful of times. The chain recombines TRBV2 with TRBJ1-6; D is uncertain. Germline assignment: CDR1 SNHLY and CDR2 FYNNEI. The CDR3 length is 14 residues. Trimming pared 6 bases from V and 6 bases from J, leaving 12 bases between. Written as DNA, the CDR3 is TGTGCCAGCAGATCATCAGGCCCTAATTCACCCCTCCACTTT. Protein: CASRSSGPNSPLHF.

This clone has a handful of counts. J is TRBJ2-4 and V is TRBV10-1, with D perhaps matching TRBD1 (6 bases). V was shortened by 0 bases and J by 5 bases, with 8 bases between the two germline ends. This CDR3 has 14 residues. The germline V gene has CDR1 WNHNN and CDR2 SYGVQD (reference sequence). CDR3 DNA sequence: TGCGCCAGCAGTGAGTCGACAGGCCAAAACATTCAGTACTTC. Its protein product is CASSESTGQNIQYF.

This clone was seen only a few times. The junction and the germline gene differ at one end; a read error may be behind it. V and J are TRBV14 and TRBJ2-4; no definite D call. Germline V gene sequence: CDR1 SGHDN, CDR2 FVKESK. The CDR3 loop spans 8 amino acids. CDR3 sequence (DNA): TGTGCCAGCAGCCCCCTGGCCTTC. Translating gives CASSPLAF.

The table lists this clone with a count of one. This chain joins TRBV11-2 and TRBJ2-2; perhaps TRBD2 as D (6 bases). Germline-derived CDR1 and CDR2 are SGHAT and FQNNGV. V was cut by 1 base and J by 4 bases, with 10 bases left in between. This CDR3 is 15 amino acids long. The CDR3 bases are TGTGCCAGCAGCTTAGGCGGGACTGTCACCGGGGAGCTGTTTTTT. This gives the protein CASSLGGTVTGELFF.

The chain combines TRBV5-1 with TRBJ1-2; 8 bases map to TRBD1. The CDR3 contains 16 residues. From germline, CDR1 is SGHRS and CDR2 YFSETQ. V dropped 0 bases and J dropped 0; count of bases not matched to a gene: 4. The CDR3 DNA reads TGCGCCAGCAGCTTGGATACAGGGGGGACTAACTATGGCTACACCTTC. Translation gives CASSLDTGGTNYGYTF.

The gene calls are TRBV5-1 and TRBJ2-1; a weak D match, TRBD1 (6 bases). V dropped 0 bases and J dropped 2 bases, with 9 bases sitting between them. Germline loops: CDR1 SGHRS, CDR2 YFSETQ. This CDR3 is 15 amino acids long. The CDR3 here is CASSLEGHPYNEQFF. The CDR3 DNA sequence: TGCGCCAGCAGCTTGGAGGGACACCCCTACAATGAGCAGTTCTTC.

The rearrangement links TRBV4-1 to TRBJ2-5, with 8 bases lining up with TRBD1. The end of the DNA fits TRBJ2-7 better, so the J call may be wrong. CDR1 and CDR2 from the germline V gene are MGHRA and YSYEKL. This CDR3 is built from 17 residues. This chain's CDR3 is CASSQGLRDRRSYEQYF. The CDR3 DNA sequence: TGCGCCAGCAGCCAAGGACTTCGGGACAGGCGATCCTACGAGCAGTACTTC.

V gene TRBV5-1 combines with J gene TRBJ1-3; possible D gene TRBD1, 5 bases. Germline lookup yields CDR1 SGHRS and CDR2 YFSETQ. The CDR3 sequence is 17 residues long. Trimming removed 3 bases at V and 1 base at J, with 17 bases between. The CDR3 DNA reads as TGCGCCAGCAGCTCCCGTGGGGCTGGGGAATCTGGAAACACCATATATTTT. Translation gives CASSSRGAGESGNTIYF.

The chain recombines TRBV7-8 with TRBJ2-7, with TRBD1 matching over 7 bases. V dropped 2 bases and J dropped 8; count of bases not matched to a gene: 6. Germline CDR1 SGHVS, CDR2 FQNEAQ. This CDR3 is 13 amino acids long. Here the CDR3 reads CASSLTDRAQQYF. The CDR3, as DNA: TGTGCCAGCAGCTTAACCGACAGGGCCCAGCAGTACTTC.

This clone appeared a single time. V gene TRBV5-1 combines with J gene TRBJ2-3, with a weak D call TRBD2 (6 bases). Germline V CDR1 and CDR2: SGHRS, YFSETQ. This CDR3 has 18 amino acids. V was pared by 3 bases and J by 4 bases, with 24 bases between. DNA for the CDR3: TGCGCCAGCAGCTGGGGACCGGCCCTCACCGGGGGTCCAGATACGCAGTATTTT. Its translation: CASSWGPALTGGPDTQYF.

The chain combines TRBV19 with TRBJ1-2; the match to TRBD1 covers 8 bases. This CDR3 has 15 amino acids. The germline V gene encodes CDR1 LNHDA and CDR2 SQIVND (reference sequence). After removal of 4 bases from V and 1 base from J, the junction contained 5 bases not matched to a gene. In nucleotides, the CDR3 is TGTGCCAGTAGTAACTCAGGGGGCGGTAACTATGGCTACACCTTC. It codes for CASSNSGGGNYGYTF. The variable domain in full, completed from reference TRBV19 and TRBJ1-2, reads DGGITQSPKYLFRKEGQNVTLSCEQNLNHDAMYWYRQDPGQGLRLIYYSQIVNDFQKGDIAEGYSVSREKKESFPLTVTSAQKNPTAFYLCASSNSGGGNYGYTFGSGTRLTVV.

This clone was counted between two and nine times. The chain links TRBV6-4 to TRBJ2-7; the D gene is possibly TRBD2 (6 bases). Trimming cost V 6 bases and J 1 base, with 19 bases left between them. In germline, CDR1 is MRHNA, CDR2 SNTAGT. The CDR3 covers 16 residues. The CDR3 coding sequence is TGTGCCAGCAGCCCCGGGTCGGGGGAAGGGTCCTACGAGCAGTACTTC. It encodes CASSPGSGEGSYEQYF.

Turning to this clone: Other DNA sequences within the sample encode an identical CDR3. The gene calls are TRBV15 and TRBJ1-5, with D tentatively TRBD1 (5 bases). The CDR3 runs to 15 residues. Trimming took 0 bases from V and 1 from J, leaving 7 bases between them. Germline V gene sequence: CDR1 LNHNV, CDR2 YYDKDF (reference sequence). The DNA for the CDR3 is TGTGCCACCAGCAGAGACCGGGGGAGCAATCAGCCCCAGCATTTT. It encodes CATSRDRGSNQPQHF.

V and J are TRBV4-2 and TRBJ2-7; TRBD1 matches 8 bases. Germline values: CDR1 LGHNA, CDR2 YNFKEQ. V trimming: 3 bases; J trimming: 1 base; junction bases outside the gene matches: 5. The CDR3 totals 15 residues. The CDR3 DNA follows: TGTGCCAGCAGCCAGTCCGGGACAGGATCCTACGAGCAGTACTTC. Protein: CASSQSGTGSYEQYF.